Presented here are 9 T cell receptor beta chains from one specimen sequenced in a study of shared clonotypes between healthy human individuals. TCRdb's table, derived via immunoSEQ multiplex PCR, lists solely in-frame clones and lacks some. The table lists some 1.1 million clones, about 72% of them singletons. Sample: memory CD4+ T cells from PBMCs. The subset denotes: CD45RA-negative fraction. The source of these receptors is a man younger than 35 in good health. Some clones in this sample may be carry-over from other donors' samples.

Worth noting for this clone: A read error may account for a junction end that differs from germline. The chain combines TRBV2 with TRBJ2-5; no definite D call. This CDR3 contains 13 residues. In germline, CDR1 is SNHLY, CDR2 FYNNEI. CDR3 protein: CASSEAVQVGKDF. The CDR3 DNA reads TGTGCCAGCAGTGAAGCGGTCCAGGTCGGTAAGGACTTC.

This clone has a single count. V is TRBV5-6 and J is TRBJ2-5; possible D gene TRBD2, 5 bases. V was cut by 1 base and J by 4 bases, with 11 bases left in between. The CDR3 totals 14 residues. Germline V CDR1 and CDR2: SGHDT, YYEEEE. The CDR3 region is CASSLLSSRETQYF. DNA for the CDR3: TGTGCCAGCAGCTTGTTGTCTAGCCGAGAGACCCAGTACTTC.

This chain uses TRBV5-4 with TRBJ1-4; D not certain. Germline V gene lookup returns CDR1 SGHNT and CDR2 YYREEE (reference sequence). Trimming cost V 4 bases and J 0 bases, with 10 bases left between them. The CDR3 spans 15 residues. The DNA of the CDR3 is TGTGCCAGCAGCCCTGGAGGGACAACTAATGAAAAACTGTTTTTT. Amino acids: CASSPGGTTNEKLFF.

The gene calls are TRBV28 and TRBJ2-1, with 8 positions matching TRBD2. The CDR3 sequence is 18 residues long. Germline loops: CDR1 MDHEN, CDR2 SYDVKM. With V trimmed by 5 bases and J by 6 bases, 18 bases remained unmatched. CDR3 sequence (DNA): TGTGCCAGCAGTACTAATACCGGGACTAGGATATCGCGCAATGAGCAGTTCTTC. Its translation: CASSTNTGTRISRNEQFF.

This chain uses TRBV7-6 with TRBJ2-5; D may be TRBD1 (5 bases). The CDR3 loop spans 14 amino acids. The V gene lost 6 bases and the J gene lost 7 bases, with 18 bases spanning the gap. From germline, CDR1 is SGHVS and CDR2 FNYEAQ. CDR3 sequence (DNA): TGTGCCAGCAGTCCCGACAGACCCCCGGGGACCCAGTACTTC. This gives the protein CASSPDRPPGTQYF.

This clone appeared a single time. V and J are TRBV5-1 and TRBJ2-5, with 11 bases matching TRBD2. The end of the DNA is better explained by TRBJ2-7, so the J call may be wrong. Looked up from germline, CDR1 is SGHRS and CDR2 is YFSETQ. The CDR3 sequence is 18 residues long. CDR3 loop: CASRAGLAETRTHYEQYF. Written as DNA, the CDR3 is TGCGCCAGCAGGGCGGGACTAGCGGAAACCAGAACCCACTACGAGCAGTACTTC.

In the case of this clone: At the DNA level, this CDR3 is encoded by other sequences in the same sample as well. V gene TRBV9 combines with J gene TRBJ2-3; the D is unclear. Deletions cut 3 bases from V and 6 bases from J, with 11 bases between. Germline CDR1 and CDR2: SGDLS and YYNGEE. The CDR3 extends over 13 amino acids. CDR3 amino acids: CASSDPGRDTQYF. CDR3 DNA sequence: TGTGCCAGCAGCGACCCCGGACGTGATACGCAGTATTTT. The whole variable domain, filled in from reference TRBV9 and TRBJ2-3, reads DSGVTQTPKHLITATGQRVTLRCSPRSGDLSVYWYQQSLDQGLQFLIQYYNGEERAKGNILERFSAQQFPDLHSELNLSSLELGDSALYFCASSDPGRDTQYFGPGTRLTVL.

This chain links TRBV7-2 with TRBJ2-5; 15 nucleotides align to TRBD2. This CDR3 is 16 amino acids long. V gave up 5 bases and J gave up 4 bases; unmatched junction bases: 5. Germline CDR1 reads SGHTA; CDR2 reads FQGNSA. This CDR3 is CASSPPGLAGGETQYF. The CDR3 bases are TGTGCCAGCAGCCCACCGGGACTAGCGGGGGGAGAGACCCAGTACTTC.

This chain uses TRBV28 with TRBJ1-4; unclear D gene. The CDR3 is made up of 16 amino acids. Germline V gene sequence: CDR1 MDHEN, CDR2 SYDVKM. Between the trimmed V and J ends, which lost 2 bases and 7 bases, there was a span of 17 bases. This CDR3 is CASSLLGRANGEKLFF. In DNA, the CDR3 is TGTGCCAGCAGTTTACTGGGGAGGGCAAATGGTGAAAAACTGTTTTTT. Combining the CDR3 with reference TRBV28 and TRBJ1-4 gives the whole variable domain DVKVTQSSRYLVKRTGEKVFLECVQDMDHENMFWYRQDPGLGLRLIYFSYDVKMKEKGDIPEGYSVSREKKERFSLILESASTNQTSMYLCASSLLGRANGEKLFFGSGTQLSVL.